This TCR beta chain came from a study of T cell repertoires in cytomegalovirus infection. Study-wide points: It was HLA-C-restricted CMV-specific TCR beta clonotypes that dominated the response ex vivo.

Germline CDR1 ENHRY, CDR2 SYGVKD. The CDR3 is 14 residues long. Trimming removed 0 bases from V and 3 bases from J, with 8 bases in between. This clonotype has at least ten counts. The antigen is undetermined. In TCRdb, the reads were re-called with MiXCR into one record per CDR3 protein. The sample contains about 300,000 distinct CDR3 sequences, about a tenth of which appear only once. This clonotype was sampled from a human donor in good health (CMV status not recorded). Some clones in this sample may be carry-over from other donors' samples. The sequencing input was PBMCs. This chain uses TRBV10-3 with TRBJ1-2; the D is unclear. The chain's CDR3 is CAISESPLYYGYTF. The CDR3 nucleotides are TGTGCCATCAGTGAGTCGCCGTTATACTATGGCTACACCTTC.